This T cell receptor beta chain was identified during a study of T cells in Graves' hyperthyroidism and ophthalmopathy. What was amplified from RNA transcripts were TCR beta CDR3 regions. The HTBI primer set drove a first-round RT-PCR of the TCR CDR3. TCRdb re-derived calls from the multiplex PCR reads in MiXCR, one entry per CDR3 protein. The table shows about 610,000 distinct CDR3 sequences, with about 14% occurring only once. Germline-derived CDR1 and CDR2 are SGDLS and YYNGEE. The CDR3 runs 15 residues. With 3 bases removed from V and 0 bases from J, the gap between germline ends came to 10 bases. Ten or more counts support this clonotype. Exclusions: uncontrolled infection, other autoimmune disease, pregnancy, lactation.

This TCR was sampled from a woman in her thirties or forties with Graves' ophthalmopathy. The rearrangement links TRBV9 to TRBJ1-5; D might be TRBD1 (6 bases). Sequenced: blood. The DNA for the CDR3 is TGTGCCAGCAGCGCGGAGGGGGTTAGCAATCAGCCCCAGCATTTT. Translation: CASSAEGVSNQPQHF.